Shown below are 24 T cell receptor beta chains from a single sample sequenced in a study of T cells in Graves' hyperthyroidism and ophthalmopathy. Amplified regions were TCR beta CDR3 sequences from RNA transcripts. With the HTBI primer set, the TCR CDR3 went through a first round of RT-PCR. TCRdb independently ran MiXCR on the multiplex PCR reads; one entry per CDR3 protein. This table holds hundreds of thousands of distinct CDR3 sequences, about 15% found once. Sequences were obtained from blood. These receptors were taken from a woman under 40 with Graves' hyperthyroidism.

This clonotype showed up many times. The chain has TRBV20-1 and TRBJ2-7; D might be TRBD2 (6 bases). CDR1 DFQATT and CDR2 SNEGSKA come from the germline V gene (reference sequence). The CDR3 covers 14 residues. Trimming shortened V by 5 bases and J by 5 bases, and 19 bases separated the two germline ends. The CDR3 here is CSAGRAKAGHEQYF. The CDR3 nucleotides are TGCAGTGCTGGACGCGCAAAGGCGGGGCACGAGCAGTACTTC.

The chain employs TRBV7-6 and TRBJ2-1; 14 bases line up with TRBD2. The J segment lost 6 bases and the V segment lost 6 bases, leaving 13 bases of the junction unmatched. Per the germline V gene, CDR1 is SGHVS and CDR2 is FNYEAQ. This CDR3 contains 18 residues. CDR3 DNA: TGTGCCAGCAGTCTCCATAACCGGGGACTAGCGGGAGTCAATGAGCAGTTCTTC. Residues: CASSLHNRGLAGVNEQFF.

This clonotype was detected ten times or more. This chain connects TRBV7-9 to TRBJ1-2; TRBD1 matches 9 bases. CDR1 and CDR2 from the germline V gene are SEHNR and FQNEAQ (reference sequence). CDR3 length: 14 residues. V shed 3 bases, J shed 8 bases, and the junction held 7 bases outside the gene matches. CDR3 amino acids: CASSLGQGIGGYTF. In nucleotides, the CDR3 is TGTGCCAGCAGCTTGGGACAGGGAATTGGCGGCTACACCTTC.

This CDR3 is CASSLGGQEFYGYTF. The CDR3 coding sequence is TGTGCCAGCAGCTTGGGAGGACAGGAGTTCTATGGCTACACCTTC. V is TRBV5-4 and J is TRBJ1-2; 7 nucleotides match TRBD1. Per germline, CDR1 SGHNT and CDR2 YYREEE (reference sequence). The CDR3 is 15 amino acids. Germline trimming cut 0 bases from V and 4 bases from J; bases unmatched to any gene: 6.

This clonotype has only a few counts. The chain employs TRBV7-2 and TRBJ2-7, with 11 positions matching TRBD2. This CDR3 comprises 15 residues. Unmatched junction bases numbered 3, after V lost 1 base and J lost 4 bases. From germline, CDR1 is SGHTA and CDR2 FQGNSA. The CDR3 sequence: CASSLEVAGGYEQYF. DNA of the CDR3: TGTGCCAGCAGCTTAGAAGTAGCGGGAGGGTACGAGCAGTACTTC. Variable domain in full (rest from reference TRBV7-2 and TRBJ2-7): GAGVSQSPSNKVTEKGKDVELRCDPISGHTALYWYRQSLGQGLEFLIYFQGNSAPDKSGLPSDRFSAERTGGSVSTLTIQRTQQEDSAVYLCASSLEVAGGYEQYFGPGTRLTVT.

This clonotype occurred many times. The chain is built from TRBV11-2 and TRBJ2-1, with TRBD2 identical over 9 bases. Germline V gene sequence: CDR1 SGHAT, CDR2 FQNNGV. V gave up 4 bases and J gave up 5 bases; unmatched junction bases: 6. This CDR3 comprises 15 residues. The CDR3 coding sequence is TGTGCCAGCAGCTACGAAGCGGGAGGCCACAATGAGCAGTTCTTC. It specifies CASSYEAGGHNEQFF.

This clonotype was detected only a few times. The chain joins TRBV6-5 to TRBJ2-3; D is undetermined. Germline CDR1 is MNHEY and CDR2 is SVGAGI. V shed 2 bases and J shed 1 base, with 7 bases lying between them. This CDR3 spans 14 amino acids. CDR3 sequence: CASSYRAGTDTQYF. CDR3 DNA sequence: TGTGCCAGCAGTTACCGGGCGGGCACAGATACGCAGTATTTT.

This clonotype was detected many times. CDR3 protein: CASSLTMNTEAFF. The CDR3 nucleotides read TGTGCCAGCAGTTTGACGATGAACACTGAAGCTTTCTTT. The genes are TRBV28 and TRBJ1-1; D is undetermined. V lost 3 bases and J 0 bases, leaving 5 bases between the germline ends. CDR1 MDHEN and CDR2 SYDVKM come from the germline V gene. This CDR3 spans 13 amino acids. The variable domain in full, with the rest retrieved from reference TRBV28 and TRBJ1-1, is DVKVTQSSRYLVKRTGEKVFLECVQDMDHENMFWYRQDPGLGLRLIYFSYDVKMKEKGDIPEGYSVSREKKERFSLILESASTNQTSMYLCASSLTMNTEAFFGQGTRLTVV.

This clonotype was seen repeatedly, ten times or more. The genes are TRBV12-3 or TRBV12-4 and TRBJ1-5, with TRBD1 identical over 7 bases. V lost 6 bases and J lost 7; bases outside the gene matches: 9. The CDR3 spans 14 residues. This CDR3 reads CASRGGPKGQPQHF. CDR3 sequence (DNA): TGTGCCAGCAGAGGGGGCCCAAAGGGCCAGCCCCAGCATTTT.

This clonotype has just a few counts. The DNA of the CDR3 is TGCAGCGTTGAAAAAGGATTCGGGTTCTTC. Its translation is CSVEKGFGFF. This rearrangement joins TRBV29-1 to TRBJ2-1; D is ambiguous. There are 10 residues in the CDR3. Trimming removed 2 bases at V and 15 bases at J, with 11 bases between. The germline gives CDR1 SQVTM, CDR2 ANQGSEA.

This clonotype was seen a handful of times. The chain carries TRBV6-1 and TRBJ1-5; D not resolved. Germline V lookup: CDR1 MNHNS, CDR2 SASEGT. V dropped 2 bases and J dropped 0 bases, with 20 bases sitting between them. The CDR3 has 19 residues. The CDR3 DNA is TGTGCCAGCAGTGAACTGGCAGCCTCTCCACAGTATAGCAATCAGCCCCAGCATTTT. Translated, it gives CASSELAASPQYSNQPQHF.

V gene TRBV2 combines with J gene TRBJ1-1; no firm D call. Between the trimmed V and J ends, which lost 6 bases and 6 bases, there was a span of 14 bases. Germline assignment: CDR1 SNHLY and CDR2 FYNNEI. This CDR3 contains 13 residues. This CDR3 is CASRSGLNAEAFF. CDR3 sequence (DNA): TGTGCCAGCAGGTCCGGACTGAATGCTGAAGCTTTCTTT.

This clonotype was seen ten or more times. The rearrangement uses TRBV27 and TRBJ2-7; 10 positions agree with TRBD2. Trimming at V came to 5 bases and at J to 4 bases, leaving 8 bases not matched to a gene. The CDR3 runs 15 residues. In germline, CDR1 is MNHEY, CDR2 SMNVEV (reference sequence). CDR3 sequence reads: CASSPLAGVIYEQYF. The CDR3 bases are TGTGCCAGCAGTCCCCTAGCGGGAGTAATATACGAGCAGTACTTC.

In its sample, this clonotype was seen many times. The rearrangement links TRBV6-1 to TRBJ2-5, with TRBD1 matching 11 bases. CDR1 and CDR2 from the germline V gene are MNHNS and SASEGT. J gave up 5 bases and V 4 bases, and 12 bases lay outside the gene matches. This CDR3 region has 17 residues. The CDR3 DNA is TGTGCCAGCAGTGTCTTCTTGGGACAGGGGGTTGATGAGACCCAGTACTTC. Protein sequence: CASSVFLGQGVDETQYF.

This clonotype showed up just a few times. The V and J genes are TRBV19 and TRBJ2-3; the match to TRBD2 covers 8 bases. Trimming at V came to 4 bases and at J to 5 bases, leaving 5 bases not matched to a gene. This CDR3 is 14 amino acids long. The germline gives CDR1 LNHDA, CDR2 SQIVND (reference sequence). The CDR3 region has the DNA TGTGCCAGTAGTAGGGCGGGAGGTATAGATACGCAGTATTTT. Residues: CASSRAGGIDTQYF.

V usage is TRBV7-9 and J usage is TRBJ2-1, with D tentatively TRBD1 or TRBD2 (5 bases each). This CDR3 comprises 13 residues. Trimming removed 5 bases at V and 9 bases at J, with 14 bases between. The germline CDR1 and CDR2 sequences are SEHNR and FQNEAQ (reference sequence). For the CDR3, the DNA is TGTGCCAGCAGCCCCTTGGGGGTGGGTGAGCAGTTCTTC. Its protein is CASSPLGVGEQFF.

Regarding this clonotype: One junction end does not reproduce the germline sequence, and a read error may be involved. The chain combines TRBV10-3 with TRBJ2-1, with D perhaps being TRBD1 or TRBD2 (5 bases each). Germline loops: CDR1 ENHRY, CDR2 SYGVKD. This CDR3 has 15 residues. The CDR3 sequence: CASSLSWGFTNEQFF. Written as DNA, the CDR3 is TGTGCCAGCAGTTTATCTTGGGGGTTTACGAATGAGCAGTTCTTC.

V and J are TRBV27 and TRBJ2-5; D remains unclear. The ends were cut back, 5 bases at V and 5 bases at J, with 12 bases in the middle. Germline V lookup: CDR1 MNHEY, CDR2 SMNVEV (reference sequence). This CDR3 comprises 13 residues. The CDR3: CASSPHPRETQYF. CDR3 nucleotides: TGTGCCAGCAGTCCCCACCCCCGGGAGACCCAGTACTTC.

There are many counts of this clonotype. The chain carries TRBV7-8 and TRBJ1-4; 11 bases agree with TRBD1. With 2 bases clipped from V and 7 bases from J, the junction kept 9 bases outside the gene matches. The CDR3 loop spans 17 amino acids. Per the germline V gene, CDR1 is SGHVS and CDR2 is FQNEAQ. This CDR3 is CASSLRDRGKVAEKLFF. The CDR3 DNA follows: TGTGCCAGCAGCTTAAGGGACAGGGGGAAGGTCGCTGAAAAACTGTTTTTT.

This chain uses TRBV3-1 with TRBJ1-6; D uncertain. The CDR3 is 16 amino acids. The V gene's germline CDR1 is LGHDT and CDR2 YNNKEL (reference sequence). The V end lost 1 base, the J end lost 4 bases, and 11 bases lay between the germline ends. CDR3 nucleotides: TGTGCCAGCAGCCAAGGATTCGCCTTTTATAATTCACCCCTCCACTTT. Residues: CASSQGFAFYNSPLHF.

The chain carries TRBV5-1 and TRBJ2-4; D is unresolved. V lost 0 bases and J lost 3, with 19 bases in between. The CDR3 contains 18 residues. CDR1 is SGHRS and CDR2 is YFSETQ in the germline V gene. CDR3 coding DNA: TGCGCCAGCAGCTTGGAAGGTCGGCCCGCCTTTGACAAAAACATTCAGTACTTC. Its translation: CASSLEGRPAFDKNIQYF.

This clonotype was seen many times. The gene calls are TRBV10-3 and TRBJ1-4; no clear D. The CDR3 sequence is 14 residues long. Per the germline V gene, CDR1 is ENHRY and CDR2 is SYGVKD. V was clipped by 9 bases and J by 8 bases, with 19 bases between them. DNA for the CDR3: TGTGCCATTAGACCAGGACCTAAGGTGGAAAAACTGTTTTTT. It translates to CAIRPGPKVEKLFF.

This clonotype was observed at least ten times. This sequence joins TRBV20-1 and TRBJ2-5; either TRBD1 or TRBD2 may fit D (6 bases each). Germline loops: CDR1 DFQATT, CDR2 SNEGSKA (reference sequence). The ends were cut back, 6 bases at V and 5 bases at J, with 7 bases in the middle. This CDR3 contains 10 residues. DNA of the CDR3: TGCAGTGCCGGGGGCGAGACCCAGTACTTC. It is translated as CSAGGETQYF.

The chain joins TRBV4-2 to TRBJ2-1; D is perhaps TRBD2 (5 bases). Germline V gives CDR1 LGHNA, CDR2 YNFKEQ. V was clipped by 4 bases and J by 7 bases, with 17 bases between them. The CDR3 is made up of 15 amino acids. The CDR3 nucleotides are TGTGCCAGCAGCCTCGGAGGAGCGGCCCTTAATGAGCAGTTCTTC. As protein: CASSLGGAALNEQFF.